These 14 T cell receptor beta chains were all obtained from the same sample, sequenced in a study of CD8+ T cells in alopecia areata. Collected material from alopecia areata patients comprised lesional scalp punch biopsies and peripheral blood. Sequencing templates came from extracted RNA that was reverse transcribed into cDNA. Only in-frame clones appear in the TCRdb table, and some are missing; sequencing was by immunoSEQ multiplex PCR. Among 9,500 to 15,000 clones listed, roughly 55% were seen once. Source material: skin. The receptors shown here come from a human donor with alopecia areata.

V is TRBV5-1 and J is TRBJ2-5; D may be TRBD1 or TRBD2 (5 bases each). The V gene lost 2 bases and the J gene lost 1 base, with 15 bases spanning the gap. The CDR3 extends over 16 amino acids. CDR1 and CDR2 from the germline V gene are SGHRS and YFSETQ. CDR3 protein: CASSLTPRDVQETQYF. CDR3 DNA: TGCGCCAGCAGCTTAACCCCAAGGGACGTCCAAGAGACCCAGTACTTC.

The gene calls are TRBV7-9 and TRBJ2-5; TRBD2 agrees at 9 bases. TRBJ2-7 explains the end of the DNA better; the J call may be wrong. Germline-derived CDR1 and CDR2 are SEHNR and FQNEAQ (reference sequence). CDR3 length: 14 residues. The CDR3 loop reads CASSPLSGRYEQYF. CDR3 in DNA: TGTGCCAGCAGCCCCCTAAGCGGGAGGTACGAGCAGTACTTC.

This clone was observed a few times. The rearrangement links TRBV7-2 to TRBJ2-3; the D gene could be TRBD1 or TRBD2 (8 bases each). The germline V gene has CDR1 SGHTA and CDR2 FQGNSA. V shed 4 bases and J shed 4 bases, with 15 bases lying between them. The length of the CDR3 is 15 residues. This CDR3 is CASSYVAGQADTQYF. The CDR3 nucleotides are TGTGCCAGCAGCTATGTAGCGGGACAGGCAGATACGCAGTATTTT.

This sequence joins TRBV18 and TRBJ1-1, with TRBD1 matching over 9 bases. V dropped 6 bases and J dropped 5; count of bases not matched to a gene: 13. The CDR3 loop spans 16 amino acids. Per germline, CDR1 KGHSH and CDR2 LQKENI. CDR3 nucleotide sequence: TGTGCCAGCTCCCTCTTAGGGACAGGGACTAATACTGAAGCTTTCTTT. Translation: CASSLLGTGTNTEAFF.

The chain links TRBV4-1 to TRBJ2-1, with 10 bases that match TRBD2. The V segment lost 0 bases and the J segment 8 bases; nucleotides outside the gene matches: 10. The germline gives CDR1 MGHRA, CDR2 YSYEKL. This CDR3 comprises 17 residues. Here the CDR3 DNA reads TGCGCCAGCAGCCAAGATCTTGCTAGCGGGAGTTACGATGAGCAGTTCTTC. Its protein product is CASSQDLASGSYDEQFF.

CDR3 in amino acids: CASSGRSGLAGGASYNEQFF. CDR3 DNA sequence: TGTGCCAGCAGTGGGCGTTCGGGACTAGCGGGAGGTGCCTCCTACAATGAGCAGTTCTTC. The rearrangement uses TRBV2 and TRBJ2-1, with TRBD2 matching 15 bases. V was clipped by 4 bases and J by 0 bases; unmatched bases: 10. Germline lookup yields CDR1 SNHLY and CDR2 FYNNEI. This CDR3 has 20 amino acids.

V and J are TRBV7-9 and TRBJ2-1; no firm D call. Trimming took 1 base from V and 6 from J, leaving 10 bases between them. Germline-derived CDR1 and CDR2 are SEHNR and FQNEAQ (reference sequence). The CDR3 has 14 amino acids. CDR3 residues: CASSLGTLGNEQFF. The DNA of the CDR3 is TGTGCCAGCAGCTTAGGAACGCTAGGCAATGAGCAGTTCTTC.

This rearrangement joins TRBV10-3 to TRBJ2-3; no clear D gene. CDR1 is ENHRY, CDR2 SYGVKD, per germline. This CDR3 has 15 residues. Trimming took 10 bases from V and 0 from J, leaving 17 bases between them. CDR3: CASSLRGGSTDTQYF. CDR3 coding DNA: TGTGCCAGCAGCCTCAGAGGCGGTAGCACAGATACGCAGTATTTT.

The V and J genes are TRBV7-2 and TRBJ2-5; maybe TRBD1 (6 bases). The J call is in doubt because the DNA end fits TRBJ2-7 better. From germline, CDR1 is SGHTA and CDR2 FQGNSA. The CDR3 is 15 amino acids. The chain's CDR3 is CASSFSPGDTYEQYF. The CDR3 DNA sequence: TGTGCCAGCAGCTTCAGCCCAGGGGATACCTACGAGCAGTACTTC.

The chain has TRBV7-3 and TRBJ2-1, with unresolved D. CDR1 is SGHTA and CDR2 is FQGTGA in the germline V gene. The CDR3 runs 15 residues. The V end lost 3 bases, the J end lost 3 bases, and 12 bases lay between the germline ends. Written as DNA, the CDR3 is TGTGCCAGCAGCTTTTCGATGGCCGGCTACAATGAGCAGTTCTTC. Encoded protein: CASSFSMAGYNEQFF.

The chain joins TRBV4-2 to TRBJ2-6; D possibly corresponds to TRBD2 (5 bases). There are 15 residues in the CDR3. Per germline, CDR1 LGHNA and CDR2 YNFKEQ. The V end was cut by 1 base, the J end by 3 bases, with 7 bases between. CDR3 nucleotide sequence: TGTGCCAGCAGCCAAGTGAGGGTTGGGGCCAACGTCCTGACTTTC. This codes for CASSQVRVGANVLTF.

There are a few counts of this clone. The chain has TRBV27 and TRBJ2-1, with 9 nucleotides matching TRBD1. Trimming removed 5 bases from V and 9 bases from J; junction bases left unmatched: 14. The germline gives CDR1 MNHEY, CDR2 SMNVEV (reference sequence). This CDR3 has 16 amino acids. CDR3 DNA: TGTGCCAGCAGTCCCGCCTCCGGGACAGGGAAGCGTGAGCAGTTCTTC. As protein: CASSPASGTGKREQFF.

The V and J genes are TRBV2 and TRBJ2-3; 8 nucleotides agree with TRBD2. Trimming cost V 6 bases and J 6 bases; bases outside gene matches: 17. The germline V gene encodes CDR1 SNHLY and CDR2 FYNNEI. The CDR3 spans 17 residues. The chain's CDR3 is CASSPTGTRGGADTQYF. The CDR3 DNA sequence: TGTGCCAGCAGCCCTACCGGGACTAGGGGGGGGGCGGATACGCAGTATTTT. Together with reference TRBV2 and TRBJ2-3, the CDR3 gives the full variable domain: EPEVTQTPSHQVTQMGQEVILRCVPISNHLYFYWYRQILGQKVEFLVSFYNNEISEKSEIFDDQFSVERPDGSNFTLKIRSTKLEDSAMYFCASSPTGTRGGADTQYFGPGTRLTVL.

CDR3 nucleotides: TGCAGCGTTGTTCCCGGGCAGGAAGGGACTGAAGCTTTCTTT. Translating gives CSVVPGQEGTEAFF. The rearrangement joins TRBV29-1 to TRBJ1-1; D unresolved. Germline lookup yields CDR1 SQVTM and CDR2 ANQGSEA. This CDR3 comprises 14 residues. V was trimmed by 4 bases and J by 5 bases, leaving 17 bases between them. Using reference TRBV29-1 and TRBJ1-1 for the parts outside the CDR3, the full variable domain is SAVISQKPSRDICQRGTSLTIQCQVDSQVTMMFWYRQQPGQSLTLIATANQGSEATYESGFVIDKFPISRPNLTFSTLTVSNMSPEDSSIYLCSVVPGQEGTEAFFGQGTRLTVV.